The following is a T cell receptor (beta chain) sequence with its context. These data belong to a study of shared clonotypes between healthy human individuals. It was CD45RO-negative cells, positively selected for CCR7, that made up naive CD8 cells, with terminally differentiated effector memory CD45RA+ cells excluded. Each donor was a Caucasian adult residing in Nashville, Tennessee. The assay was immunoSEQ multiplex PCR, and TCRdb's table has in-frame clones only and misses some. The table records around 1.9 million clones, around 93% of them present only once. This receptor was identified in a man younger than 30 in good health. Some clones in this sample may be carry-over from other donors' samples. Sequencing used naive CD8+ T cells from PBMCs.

CDR3 sequence reads: CSVGLRGLGYEQYF. In nucleotides, the CDR3 is TGCAGCGTTGGGCTCCGCGGACTGGGGTACGAGCAGTACTTC. This chain connects TRBV29-1 to TRBJ2-5; possibly TRBD2 for D (5 bases). The end of the DNA fits TRBJ2-7 better, so the J call may be wrong. The germline V gene encodes CDR1 SQVTM and CDR2 ANQGSEA. The CDR3 consists of 14 residues.